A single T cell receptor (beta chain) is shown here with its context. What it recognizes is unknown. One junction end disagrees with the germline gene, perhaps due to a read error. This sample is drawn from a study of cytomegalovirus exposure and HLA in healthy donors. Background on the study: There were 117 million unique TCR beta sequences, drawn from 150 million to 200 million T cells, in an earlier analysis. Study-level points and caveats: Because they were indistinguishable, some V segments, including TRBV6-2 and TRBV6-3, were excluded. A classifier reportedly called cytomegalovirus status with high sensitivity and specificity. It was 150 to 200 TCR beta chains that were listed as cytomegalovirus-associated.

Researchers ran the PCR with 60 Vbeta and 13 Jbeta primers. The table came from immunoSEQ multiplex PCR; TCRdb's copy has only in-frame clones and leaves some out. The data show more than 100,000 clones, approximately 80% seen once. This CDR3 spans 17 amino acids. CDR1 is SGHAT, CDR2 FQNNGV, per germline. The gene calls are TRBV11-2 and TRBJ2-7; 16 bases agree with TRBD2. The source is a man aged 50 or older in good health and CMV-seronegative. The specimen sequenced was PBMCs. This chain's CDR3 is CASSPPGLAGGSFEQYF. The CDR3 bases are TGTGCCAGCAGCCCTCCGGGACTAGCGGGGGGGTCCTTCGAGCAGTACTTC.